This record looks at one T cell receptor (beta chain) sequence and its context. This entry belongs to a study of blood T cell repertoires in COVID-19. On the study more broadly: T cells, B-cell-depleted T cells, or PBMCs supplied cDNA or gDNA.

Germline CDR1 reads SGHNT; CDR2 reads YYREEE (reference sequence). V shed 4 bases and J shed 3 bases, with 10 bases lying between them. This CDR3 has 14 amino acids. Original handling: The assay estimated nucleated cells by amplifying reference gene primers. Repertoires were generated with immunoSEQ multiplex PCR, while TCRdb's copy carries only in-frame clones and drops some. V, J and clone size were drawn from that table, and D and trimming were deduced from the DNA. The sample gives 250,000 to 350,000 clones, 80% to 90% of which show up once; 4.3% is in the top ten. The sample consisted of PBMCs or T cells enriched from blood (not recorded which). The clonotype originates from a woman under 40 who had recovered from COVID-19. The rearrangement joins TRBV5-4 to TRBJ1-4, with D perhaps TRBD1 (5 bases). The CDR3, as DNA: TGTGCCAGCAGCCCAACAGGCCCTAATGAAAAACTGTTTTTT. Translated: CASSPTGPNEKLFF.